The 18 T cell receptor beta chains reported below all come from one sample, sequenced in a study of post-analysis software for immune sequencing data. Carried by the TCR beta cDNA libraries were unique molecular identifiers. TCRdb recomputed calls from the PCR reads with MiXCR, one row per CDR3 protein. The repertoire holds over 300,000 distinct CDR3 sequences, about a third seen once, with about an eighth in the top ten. Overall study findings and caveats: TRBV5-6, TRBV5-1 and TRBV20-1 were among five TRBV segments more frequent in patients than controls.

Their cognate antigens are unknown. Input material: blood. These receptors originate from a girl aged 5 to 17 with multiple sclerosis.

The chain carries TRBV6-6 and TRBJ2-3, with a weak D call TRBD2 (6 bases). Germline assignment: CDR1 MNHNY and CDR2 SVGAGI (reference sequence). Trimming took off 4 bases at V and 0 bases at J, with 11 bases between the two ends. The CDR3 length is 15 residues. In DNA, the CDR3 is TGTGCCAGCAGTTCCGCAGGGACTAGCACAGATACGCAGTATTTT. Translated: CASSSAGTSTDTQYF.

V usage is TRBV5-1 and J usage is TRBJ2-1, with D uncertain. Germline assignment: CDR1 SGHRS and CDR2 YFSETQ. The CDR3 runs to 14 residues. The germline V and J ends were trimmed by 4 bases and 10 bases, with 18 bases remaining between them. The CDR3 is CASSRSHVVGEQFF. The CDR3 DNA sequence: TGCGCCAGCAGCCGGTCCCACGTGGTCGGGGAGCAGTTCTTC.

This clonotype was detected only once. This chain joins TRBV9 and TRBJ2-3; possibly TRBD2 for D (5 bases). Per the germline V gene, CDR1 is SGDLS and CDR2 is YYNGEE. V lost 0 bases, J lost 3 bases, and 14 bases lay in between. The CDR3 spans 16 residues. CDR3 residues: CASSVVLGSGTDTQYF. Written as DNA, the CDR3 is TGTGCCAGCAGCGTAGTACTAGGGAGTGGGACAGATACGCAGTATTTT.

The chain carries TRBV29-1 and TRBJ1-1; 8 bases align to TRBD1. V trimming: 3 bases; J trimming: 5 bases; junction bases outside the gene matches: 5. CDR1 is SQVTM, CDR2 ANQGSEA, per germline. CDR3 length: 13 amino acids. The CDR3 loop is CSVEGRGQTEAFF. The CDR3 region has the DNA TGCAGCGTTGAGGGCAGGGGGCAAACTGAAGCTTTCTTT.

This clonotype was counted between two and nine times. The rearrangement joins TRBV12-3 or TRBV12-4 to TRBJ1-2; D remains unclear. There are 13 residues in the CDR3. The germline V and J ends were trimmed by 2 bases and 2 bases, with 6 bases remaining between them. CDR3 residues: CASSLKVNYGYTF. The CDR3 DNA reads TGTGCCAGCAGTTTAAAGGTCAACTATGGCTACACCTTC.

This clonotype was picked up a small number of times. The chain combines TRBV6-1 with TRBJ2-6, with TRBD1 identical over 8 bases. The CDR3 contains 16 residues. Germline values: CDR1 MNHNS, CDR2 SASEGT. Losses at the gene ends were 7 bases for V and 4 bases for J; bases not matched to a gene: 9. The DNA for the CDR3 is TGTGCCAGCACCGTGGACAGGGTGAGCGGGGCCAACGTCCTGACTTTC. Translation: CASTVDRVSGANVLTF.

The V call is TRBV18, the J call TRBJ1-4, with a weak D call TRBD1 (5 bases). There are 15 residues in the CDR3. Germline V gene lookup returns CDR1 KGHSH and CDR2 LQKENI. V shed 1 base and J shed 6 bases, with 12 bases lying between them. DNA of the CDR3: TGTGCCAGCTCACCACAAAGGGACGATCATGAAAAACTGTTTTTT. Amino acids: CASSPQRDDHEKLFF.

This clonotype was found a few times. CDR3 loop: CASSATGPFTYEQYF. In nucleotides, the CDR3 is TGTGCCAGCAGCGCCACAGGGCCTTTCACCTACGAGCAGTACTTC. This rearrangement joins TRBV7-6 to TRBJ2-7; D might be TRBD1 (6 bases). The germline CDR1 and CDR2 sequences are SGHVS and FNYEAQ. The V end lost 5 bases, the J end lost 2 bases, and 16 bases lay between the germline ends. CDR3 size: 15 residues.

The sample holds one count of this clonotype. The chain links TRBV25-1 to TRBJ1-6, with unresolved D. CDR1 MGHDK and CDR2 SYGVNS come from the germline V gene. The CDR3 has 14 amino acids. Trimming removed 1 base at V and 8 bases at J, with 9 bases between. The CDR3 loop is CASSELGGHSPLHF. As DNA, the CDR3 is TGTGCCAGCAGTGAATTAGGCGGGCATTCACCCCTCCACTTT.

Only a few counts were recorded for this clonotype. The chain joins TRBV12-3 or TRBV12-4 to TRBJ2-1; TRBD2 might be the D (6 bases). V lost 5 bases and J lost 3, with 14 bases in between. This CDR3 spans 15 amino acids. The DNA of the CDR3 is TGTGCCAGCAGTCAAGGACTATTCAGCTACAATGAGCAGTTCTTC. Encoded protein: CASSQGLFSYNEQFF.

This clonotype was recorded only once. In DNA, the CDR3 is TGCGCCAGCAGCTTGGTCGCCGGGGCCCTCTCCTACGAGCAGTACTTC. Amino acid sequence: CASSLVAGALSYEQYF. This sequence joins TRBV5-1 and TRBJ2-7, with D perhaps TRBD1 or TRBD2 (5 bases each). The V end was cut by 0 bases, the J end by 0 bases, with 13 bases between. The CDR3 extends over 16 amino acids. The germline V gene encodes CDR1 SGHRS and CDR2 YFSETQ.

In its sample, this clonotype was seen a few times. This CDR3 is CASSSPGPSYEQYF. The CDR3 bases are TGTGCCAGCAGCTCCCCAGGGCCTTCCTACGAGCAGTACTTC. The chain combines TRBV5-5 with TRBJ2-7; D may be TRBD1 (5 bases). CDR3 length equals 14 residues. V was clipped by 3 bases and J by 1 base, with 11 bases between them. Germline V gene lookup returns CDR1 SGHKS and CDR2 YYEKEE (reference sequence).

There are a few counts of this clonotype. This chain uses TRBV12-3 or TRBV12-4 with TRBJ1-1; D perhaps matches TRBD1 (5 bases). Trimming removed 5 bases from V and 3 bases from J, with 19 bases in between. The CDR3 consists of 16 residues. This CDR3 is CASSLSESSGDTEAFF. CDR3 bases: TGTGCCAGCAGTCTTTCCGAGTCCTCGGGGGACACTGAAGCTTTCTTT.

The genes are TRBV6-2 or TRBV6-3 and TRBJ2-5; D may be TRBD2 (6 bases). Trimming shortened V by 6 bases and J by 7 bases, and 15 bases separated the two germline ends. Germline V gene sequence: CDR1 MNHEY, CDR2 SVGEGT. The CDR3 sequence is 13 residues long. This CDR3 reads CASSTGTPGTQYF. The DNA for the CDR3 is TGTGCCAGCAGCACCGGGACTCCCGGGACCCAGTACTTC.

This chain joins TRBV7-2 and TRBJ2-1; possibly TRBD1 or TRBD2 for D (7 bases each). This CDR3 comprises 16 residues. Trimming cost V 2 bases and J 3 bases, with 14 bases left between them. Per the germline V gene, CDR1 is SGHTA and CDR2 is FQGNSA. The CDR3 sequence is CASSLKSGGGYNEQFF. CDR3 nucleotides: TGTGCCAGCAGCTTAAAGTCAGGGGGGGGCTACAATGAGCAGTTCTTC.

This clonotype was seen a handful of times. The chain uses TRBV4-1 and TRBJ2-7, with 8 bases matching TRBD2. Germline V gene data show CDR1 as MGHRA and CDR2 as YSYEKL. V shed 4 bases, J shed 2 bases, and the junction held 7 bases outside the gene matches. The CDR3 sequence is 15 residues long. The CDR3 loop reads CASSLSGGRTYEQYF. CDR3 bases: TGCGCCAGCAGCCTAAGCGGGGGAAGGACCTACGAGCAGTACTTC.

DNA of the CDR3: TGTGCCAGCACCGAGGGCTCTCTAGCGTTGACAGATACGCAGTATTTT. Translating it yields CASTEGSLALTDTQYF. This sequence joins TRBV7-9 and TRBJ2-3, with TRBD2 as a possible D gene (6 bases). CDR3 length: 16 amino acids. V shed 7 bases and J shed 3 bases, with 20 bases lying between them. Germline V gene lookup returns CDR1 SEHNR and CDR2 FQNEAQ (reference sequence). The full variable domain, completed using reference TRBV7-9 and TRBJ2-3, is DTGVSQNPRHKITKRGQNVTFRCDPISEHNRLYWYRQTLGQGPEFLTYFQNEAQLEKSRLLSDRFSAERPKGSFSTLEIQRTEQGDSAMYLCASTEGSLALTDTQYFGPGTRLTVL.

CDR3 sequence reads: CASSLSAAIFQPQHF. The DNA for the CDR3 is TGTGCCAGCAGTTTATCGGCAGCCATCTTTCAGCCCCAGCATTTT. The chain couples TRBV27 to TRBJ1-5; D unresolved. CDR3 size: 15 residues. Trimming removed 0 bases from V and 6 bases from J, with 12 bases in between. Germline V gene lookup returns CDR1 MNHEY and CDR2 SMNVEV (reference sequence).